The 4 T cell receptor beta chains given below trace back to one sample, sequenced in a study of blood T cells in healthy people across ages. The second PCR ran roughly 7 to 12 cycles with a sample-barcoded 5' primer and J-beta primers. TCRdb redid the calling of the 5' RACE reads with MiXCR, one entry per CDR3 protein. The sample shows about 1.8 million distinct CDR3 sequences, just under 50% of them seen only once. Sequenced sample: blood. The receptors shown here come from a woman aged 40 to 50 in good health.

This rearrangement joins TRBV28 to TRBJ2-5, with D perhaps matching TRBD2 (7 bases). The ends were cut back, 8 bases at V and 4 bases at J, with 14 bases in the middle. Germline V gene data show CDR1 as MDHEN and CDR2 as SYDVKM. This CDR3 is 13 amino acids long. The CDR3 region has the DNA TGTGCCAGCGGGAGGGGGTCTCGAGAGACCCAGTACTTC. This codes for CASGRGSRETQYF. The whole variable domain, remainder taken from reference TRBV28 and TRBJ2-5, is DVKVTQSSRYLVKRTGEKVFLECVQDMDHENMFWYRQDPGLGLRLIYFSYDVKMKEKGDIPEGYSVSREKKERFSLILESASTNQTSMYLCASGRGSRETQYFGPGTRLLVL.

This rearrangement joins TRBV6-1 to TRBJ2-1; possibly TRBD2 for D (7 bases). V gave up 6 bases and J gave up 5 bases, with 23 bases separating them. Per germline, CDR1 MNHNS and CDR2 SASEGT. The CDR3 contains 17 residues. The DNA for the CDR3 is TGTGCCAGCAGCTCCCCAACAGGGAGGGGGACTAACAATGAGCAGTTCTTC. Translation gives CASSSPTGRGTNNEQFF.

The chain uses TRBV3-1 and TRBJ1-2; the match to TRBD1 covers 7 bases. The CDR3 has 14 residues. The V and J ends lost 4 bases and 4 bases, in that order; junction bases with no gene match: 6. Germline V gene data show CDR1 as LGHDT and CDR2 as YNNKEL (reference sequence). The CDR3 DNA reads as TGTGCCAGCAGCCCCGGGACAGCAACCTATGGCTACACCTTC. It translates to CASSPGTATYGYTF. The variable domain in full, completed from reference TRBV3-1 and TRBJ1-2, reads DTAVSQTPKYLVTQMGNDKSIKCEQNLGHDTMYWYKQDSKKFLKIMFSYNNKELIINETVPNRFSPKSPDKAHLNLHINSLELGDSAVYFCASSPGTATYGYTFGSGTRLTVV.

This chain links TRBV3-1 with TRBJ1-2; D is ambiguous. Trimming removed 5 bases from V and 2 bases from J, with 15 bases in between. Germline V CDR1 and CDR2: LGHDT, YNNKEL (reference sequence). This CDR3 spans 15 amino acids. Here the CDR3 DNA reads TGTGCCAGCAGCGACGGTAGCTGGATCAACTATGGCTACACCTTC. The encoded protein is CASSDGSWINYGYTF. The variable domain in full, completed from reference TRBV3-1 and TRBJ1-2, reads DTAVSQTPKYLVTQMGNDKSIKCEQNLGHDTMYWYKQDSKKFLKIMFSYNNKELIINETVPNRFSPKSPDKAHLNLHINSLELGDSAVYFCASSDGSWINYGYTFGSGTRLTVV.